What follows are 2 T cell receptor beta chains derived from one specimen sequenced in a study of naive and memory T cell subsets. The SP2 primer and nested alpha and beta constant region primers amplified ligated cDNA in four rounds. Using its own MiXCR run on the 5' RACE reads, TCRdb lists one record per CDR3 protein. The sample yields approximately 49,000 distinct CDR3 sequences, 4.7% seen once. The library had UMIs added by 3' ligation of an oligonucleotide to TCR cDNA. These receptors were obtained from a female donor in good health.

This clonotype was counted between two and nine times. This rearrangement joins TRBV27 to TRBJ2-1, with 7 bases matching TRBD2. The V and J ends lost 7 bases and 6 bases, in that order; junction bases with no gene match: 9. CDR1 and CDR2 (germline): MNHEY, SMNVEV (reference sequence). This CDR3 comprises 14 residues. The CDR3 region has the DNA TGTGCCAGCACCAAAAGCGGGATACTCAATGAGCAGTTCTTC. This gives the protein CASTKSGILNEQFF.

A word on this clonotype: A much larger clonotype is one base distant, so this may be a read error. The rearrangement links TRBV7-2 to TRBJ2-1; 8 nucleotides align to TRBD1. V shed 5 bases, J shed 10 bases, and the junction held 7 bases outside the gene matches. The CDR3 has 13 residues. The germline V gene encodes CDR1 SGHTA and CDR2 FQGNSA. The CDR3 nucleotides read TGTGCCAGCAGCCTAGACAGGGGTAGAGAGCAGTTCTTC. Translating gives CASSLDRGREQFF.